Following are 25 T cell receptor beta chains from one sample sequenced in a study of blood T cell repertoires in COVID-19. The method was immunoSEQ multiplex PCR; TCRdb's version includes in-frame clones alone and lacks a portion of them. The sample has 340,000 or so clones; around 85% are singletons. Sequencing used PBMCs or T cells enriched from blood (not recorded which). Receptors originate from a woman aged 40-49 years with acute COVID-19.

This sequence joins TRBV6-5 and TRBJ1-3; D is unresolved. Germline CDR1 and CDR2: MNHEY and SVGAGI. This CDR3 contains 15 residues. The V end was cut by 5 bases, the J end by 9 bases, with 20 bases between. CDR3 sequence: CASSRADNRGGTIYF. CDR3 coding DNA: TGTGCCAGCAGTCGGGCCGACAATCGAGGAGGCACCATATATTTT.

The J gene is TRBJ2-2, the V gene TRBV5-1, with 7 positions matching TRBD2. This CDR3 comprises 15 residues. V gave up 6 bases and J gave up 2 bases; unmatched junction bases: 7. CDR1 is SGHRS and CDR2 is YFSETQ in the germline V gene. CDR3 protein: CASMGGQTNTGELFF. The CDR3 nucleotides are TGCGCCAGCATGGGAGGGCAGACTAACACCGGGGAGCTGTTTTTT.

As for this clone: Other DNA sequences of this sample code for an identical CDR3. The chain joins TRBV28 to TRBJ2-1; D is undetermined. The germline V gene has CDR1 MDHEN and CDR2 SYDVKM. This CDR3 has 12 residues. With 2 bases removed from V and 6 bases from J, the gap between germline ends came to 5 bases. The CDR3 loop is CASSLVRNEQFF. In DNA form, the CDR3 reads TGTGCCAGCAGTTTAGTCCGCAATGAGCAGTTCTTC.

This sequence joins TRBV11-2 and TRBJ2-7; D possibly corresponds to TRBD1 (6 bases). Germline V gene lookup returns CDR1 SGHAT and CDR2 FQNNGV. The CDR3 is made up of 15 amino acids. Between the trimmed V and J ends, which lost 5 bases and 5 bases, there was a span of 19 bases. The CDR3 sequence: CASSLGTTGTHEQYF. Here the CDR3 DNA reads TGTGCCAGCAGCCTCGGTACTACAGGGACCCACGAGCAGTACTTC.

The chain employs TRBV7-6 and TRBJ2-1; 7 bases match TRBD2. With 0 bases clipped from V and 8 bases from J, the junction kept 7 bases outside the gene matches. This CDR3 is 15 amino acids long. CDR1 is SGHVS and CDR2 is FNYEAQ in the germline V gene. This CDR3 reads CASSLAAGTGDEQFF. In DNA form, the CDR3 reads TGTGCCAGCAGCTTAGCAGCGGGGACCGGGGATGAGCAGTTCTTC.

This clone was recorded only once. The chain couples TRBV7-2 to TRBJ1-1; D ambiguous. Germline V CDR1 and CDR2: SGHTA, FQGNSA. The V gene lost 5 bases and the J gene lost 1 base, with 20 bases spanning the gap. The CDR3 totals 17 residues. CDR3 DNA: TGTGCCAGCAGCCCGGTTGTATCATTTACCCAGAACACTGAAGCTTTCTTT. Translating gives CASSPVVSFTQNTEAFF.

J is TRBJ2-5 and V is TRBV11-2; 11 bases fit TRBD2. After removal of 5 bases from V and 5 bases from J, the junction contained 7 bases not matched to a gene. The CDR3 consists of 15 residues. CDR1 is SGHAT and CDR2 is FQNNGV in the germline V gene. The CDR3 spells CASSPGLAGRETQYF. CDR3 bases: TGTGCCAGCAGCCCCGGACTAGCGGGTAGGGAGACCCAGTACTTC.

J is TRBJ1-4 and V is TRBV5-4, with TRBD1 identical over 9 bases. Trimming removed 3 bases from V and 5 bases from J; junction bases left unmatched: 5. The CDR3 length is 15 residues. Germline V gene sequence: CDR1 SGHNT, CDR2 YYREEE (reference sequence). This chain's CDR3 is CASSWTGADNEKLFF. DNA for the CDR3: TGTGCCAGCAGCTGGACAGGGGCCGACAATGAAAAACTGTTTTTT.

The chain combines TRBV6-4 with TRBJ1-3, with D maybe TRBD1 (6 bases). Germline V gene lookup returns CDR1 MRHNA and CDR2 SNTAGT. Between the trimmed V and J ends, which lost 6 bases and 2 bases, there was a span of 11 bases. This CDR3 has 14 residues. The DNA of the CDR3 is TGTGCCAGCAGCCCCAGGACAGCTGGAAACACCATATATTTT. Its protein product is CASSPRTAGNTIYF.

The CDR3 here is CASSDTGGGYNEQFF. In DNA, the CDR3 is TGTGCCAGCAGCGACACAGGGGGCGGTTACAATGAGCAGTTCTTC. The chain is built from TRBV5-4 and TRBJ2-1, with 9 positions matching TRBD1. V was clipped by 4 bases and J by 4 bases; unmatched bases: 6. The CDR3 totals 15 residues. CDR1 is SGHNT and CDR2 is YYREEE in the germline V gene (reference sequence).

The V call is TRBV11-3, the J call TRBJ2-1, with 7 bases lining up with TRBD1. Germline V gives CDR1 SGHNT, CDR2 YENEEA. This CDR3 comprises 13 residues. The trim removed 2 bases at V and 9 bases at J, leaving 4 bases unmatched. The CDR3 loop is CASSLRGLSEQFF. The DNA of the CDR3 is TGTGCCAGCAGCTTAAGGGGGCTCAGTGAGCAGTTCTTC.

This chain links TRBV28 with TRBJ2-5, with TRBD1 matching over 7 bases. This CDR3 region has 14 residues. Trimming at V came to 4 bases and at J to 10 bases, leaving 12 bases not matched to a gene. Germline loops: CDR1 MDHEN, CDR2 SYDVKM. The CDR3 region is CASSYPGTVLVQYF. CDR3 nucleotides: TGTGCCAGCAGTTATCCCGGGACAGTCTTGGTCCAGTACTTC.

The gene calls are TRBV6-4 and TRBJ2-7; weak D call: TRBD2 (5 bases). Germline values: CDR1 MRHNA, CDR2 SNTAGT. The CDR3 has 13 amino acids. V dropped 6 bases and J dropped 6 bases, with 15 bases sitting between them. The CDR3 coding sequence is TGTGCCAGCAGCGAGGACTCGACCGGCGAGCAGTACTTC. Translated: CASSEDSTGEQYF.

V usage is TRBV10-3 and J usage is TRBJ2-3; no definite D call. Trimming cost V 8 bases and J 3 bases, with 9 bases left between them. The CDR3 is 12 residues long. Looked up from germline, CDR1 is ENHRY and CDR2 is SYGVKD. CDR3 loop: CAIGGRTDTQYF. CDR3 sequence (DNA): TGTGCCATCGGCGGTAGAACAGATACGCAGTATTTT.

This rearrangement joins TRBV11-2 to TRBJ1-2, with 7 bases that match TRBD1. The CDR3 loop spans 14 amino acids. Germline CDR1 is SGHAT and CDR2 is FQNNGV. With V trimmed by 4 bases and J by 11 bases, 13 bases remained unmatched. DNA for the CDR3: TGTGCCAGCAGCTCCAACAGGGGTGGCAGACGGTACACCTTC. As protein: CASSSNRGGRRYTF.

The rearrangement uses TRBV5-8 and TRBJ2-3, with D possibly being TRBD2 (6 bases). The CDR3 has 16 amino acids. V shed 4 bases and J shed 1 base, with 16 bases lying between them. CDR1 and CDR2 (germline): SGHTS, YDEGEE. The CDR3 nucleotides are TGTGCCAGCAGCATTGGGACTTCGAGAGGCACAGATACGCAGTATTTT. As protein: CASSIGTSRGTDTQYF.

This CDR3 is CASSHRQESSYNEQFF. The DNA of the CDR3 is TGTGCCAGCAGCCATAGACAGGAGAGCTCCTACAATGAGCAGTTCTTC. The V call is TRBV3-1 (or the pseudogene TRBV3-2), the J call TRBJ2-1; D possibly corresponds to TRBD1 (6 bases). CDR3 size: 16 residues. CDR1 LGHDT and CDR2 YNNKEL come from the germline V gene (reference sequence). Trimming cost V 3 bases and J 0 bases, with 12 bases left between them.

This chain links TRBV2 with TRBJ1-5; possible D gene TRBD1, 6 bases. Trimming cost V 0 bases and J 4 bases, with 7 bases left between them. This CDR3 comprises 14 residues. The germline V gene encodes CDR1 SNHLY and CDR2 FYNNEI. CDR3 coding DNA: TGTGCCAGCAGTGAAGCGACAGGTAATCAGCCCCAGCATTTT. The encoded protein is CASSEATGNQPQHF.

This chain uses TRBV7-2 with TRBJ1-2; 9 bases line up with TRBD1. With 5 bases clipped from V and 4 bases from J, the junction kept 14 bases outside the gene matches. There are 17 residues in the CDR3. Germline lookup yields CDR1 SGHTA and CDR2 FQGNSA. Here the CDR3 DNA reads TGTGCCAGCAGCCTTGGACAGGGGCTAAGGGATCCCTATGGCTACACCTTC. Protein sequence: CASSLGQGLRDPYGYTF.

This clone was counted a single time. The V call is TRBV18, the J call TRBJ1-2; the D is unclear. This CDR3 spans 14 amino acids. From germline, CDR1 is KGHSH and CDR2 LQKENI. V lost 3 bases to trimming and J lost 4 bases, with 12 bases between them. CDR3: CASSPREGPYGYTF. CDR3 coding DNA: TGTGCCAGCTCACCGCGTGAGGGCCCCTATGGCTACACCTTC.

This rearrangement joins TRBV18 to TRBJ1-1; D is possibly TRBD1 (6 bases). CDR3 length: 14 amino acids. The V and J ends lost 5 bases and 4 bases respectively, with 14 bases between them. From germline, CDR1 is KGHSH and CDR2 LQKENI. The CDR3 protein is CASSTGGASTEAFF. In DNA, the CDR3 is TGTGCCAGCTCAACTGGGGGGGCTTCCACTGAAGCTTTCTTT.

The chain has TRBV3-1 (or the pseudogene TRBV3-2) and TRBJ2-2; D may be TRBD2 (7 bases). V was clipped by 5 bases and J by 4 bases, with 20 bases between them. The CDR3 is 17 residues long. Germline values: CDR1 LGHDT, CDR2 YNNKEL (reference sequence). DNA of the CDR3: TGTGCCAGCAGCTTAATCCGGCGGGGGCTGGGCACCGGGGAGCTGTTTTTT. Translation gives CASSLIRRGLGTGELFF.

This clone has more than one count but fewer than ten. The V call is TRBV11-3, the J call TRBJ2-3, with TRBD2 as a possible D gene (6 bases). This CDR3 spans 16 amino acids. In germline, CDR1 is SGHNT, CDR2 YENEEA. Trimming took 1 base from V and 4 from J, leaving 15 bases between them. CDR3 amino acids: CASSLGRRGPADTQYF. CDR3 coding DNA: TGTGCCAGCAGCTTAGGTCGGAGGGGTCCCGCAGATACGCAGTATTTT.

In its sample, this clone was seen a few times. The chain couples TRBV11-2 to TRBJ2-1; D call uncertain. The CDR3 length is 13 residues. The V gene lost 1 base and the J gene lost 11 bases, with 12 bases spanning the gap. The germline V gene has CDR1 SGHAT and CDR2 FQNNGV. CDR3 nucleotides: TGTGCCAGCAGCTTAGGAGGTCAGACCAAGCAGTTCTTC. The encoded protein is CASSLGGQTKQFF.

V usage is TRBV18 and J usage is TRBJ1-2; 12 positions match TRBD1. From germline, CDR1 is KGHSH and CDR2 LQKENI. J was trimmed by 3 bases and V by 2 bases; bases with no gene match: 7. The CDR3 spans 17 residues. The CDR3, as DNA: TGTGCCAGCTCACCATACTCGGGACAGGGGGCTTACTATGGCTACACCTTC. Protein: CASSPYSGQGAYYGYTF.